Included here is one T cell receptor beta chain sequence, with context. Its specificity is unknown. This sample was included in a study of CD4 T cells in relation to SARS-CoV-2 and coronaviruses. The unexposed donors gave CD4+ T cells in 2011-2018, prior to COVID-19. Isolation of CD4+ T cells took place after approximately 11 days in culture. Repertoires were generated with immunoSEQ multiplex PCR, while TCRdb's copy carries only in-frame clones and drops some. The table records approximately 20,000 clones, roughly 70% of them present only once. Sequencing was carried out using CD4+ T cells from PBMCs, cultured in vitro. The clonotype was recovered from a human donor in good health.

The CDR3 nucleotides read TGCGCCAGCAGCCAAGTAAGAGCGGCAATCCCTTACGGGGAGCTGTTTTTT. Its translation: CASSQVRAAIPYGELFF. The chain couples TRBV4-1 to TRBJ2-2; possibly TRBD2 for D (5 bases). Germline V gene lookup returns CDR1 MGHRA and CDR2 YSYEKL. Trimming cost V 1 base and J 7 bases, with 19 bases left between them. The CDR3 contains 17 residues.